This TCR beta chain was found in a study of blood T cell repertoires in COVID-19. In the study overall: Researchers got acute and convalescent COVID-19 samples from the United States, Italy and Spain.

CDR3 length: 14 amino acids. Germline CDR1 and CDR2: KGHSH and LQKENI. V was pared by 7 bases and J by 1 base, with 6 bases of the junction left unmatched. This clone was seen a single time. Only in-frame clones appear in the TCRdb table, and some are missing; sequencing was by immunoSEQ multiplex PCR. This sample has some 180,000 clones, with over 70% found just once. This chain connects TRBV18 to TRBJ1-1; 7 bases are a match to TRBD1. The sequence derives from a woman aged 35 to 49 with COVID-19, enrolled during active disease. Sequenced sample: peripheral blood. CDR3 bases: TGTGCCAGCTACTCGGACAGGCCGAACACTGAAGCTTTCTTT. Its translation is CASYSDRPNTEAFF. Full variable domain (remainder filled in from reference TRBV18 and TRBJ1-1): NAGVMQNPRHLVRRRGQEARLRCSPMKGHSHVYWYRQLPEEGLKFMVYLQKENIIDESGMPKERFSAEFPKEGPSILRIQQVVRGDSAAYFCASYSDRPNTEAFFGQGTRLTVV.